These 11 T cell receptor beta chains share one sample of origin, sequenced in a study of regulatory T cells in long-lasting Graves disease. Library construction for TCR beta used iRepertoire HTBI primers and Arm-PCR of CDR3 regions. TCRdb fed the multiplex PCR reads into MiXCR, producing one record per CDR3 protein. The table has some 490,000 distinct CDR3 sequences, around 13% seen once; the top ten hold 7.5% to 9%. Time point of the sample: newly diagnosed GD, antithyroid drugs for less than 3 months. The TCR library was made from RNA extracted from PBMCs. A further study also used this sample, focusing on T cells in Graves' hyperthyroidism and ophthalmopathy.

The input for sequencing was peripheral blood mononuclear cells (PBMCs), taken at new diagnosis, from a patient treated with antithyroid drugs. The receptors here all came from a woman aged 25 to 39 with Graves disease.

Turning to this clonotype: A much larger clonotype is one base distant, so this may be a read error. This chain links TRBV6-5 with TRBJ2-2; 9 bases align to TRBD1. Germline lookup yields CDR1 MNHEY and CDR2 SVGAGI. The CDR3 totals 16 residues. Written as DNA, the CDR3 is TGTGCCGGCAGTTATGGACAGGGGTTCGGCACCGGGGAGCTGTTTTTT. Its protein product is CAGSYGQGFGTGELFF.

This clonotype has ten or more counts. The rearrangement uses TRBV11-2 and TRBJ2-1; either TRBD1 or TRBD2 may supply D (5 bases each). V was shortened by 1 base and J by 8 bases, with 9 bases between the two germline ends. The germline gives CDR1 SGHAT, CDR2 FQNNGV. This CDR3 contains 13 residues. The CDR3 sequence is CASSLVEGHEQFF. CDR3 nucleotides: TGTGCCAGCAGCTTAGTAGAGGGGCATGAGCAGTTCTTC.

The chain employs TRBV5-6 and TRBJ2-7, with 7 bases identical to TRBD1. This CDR3 spans 15 amino acids. The V and J ends lost 4 bases and 1 base, in that order; junction bases with no gene match: 8. Germline lookup yields CDR1 SGHDT and CDR2 YYEEEE. DNA for the CDR3: TGTGCCAGCAGCATAGGACTGACAGGGTCCTACGAGCAGTACTTC. Its protein product is CASSIGLTGSYEQYF.

This clonotype came up a few times. The gene calls are TRBV19 and TRBJ2-7; 11 bases align to TRBD1. Germline lookup yields CDR1 LNHDA and CDR2 SQIVND (reference sequence). The V and J ends lost 4 bases and 3 bases, in that order; junction bases with no gene match: 5. The CDR3 runs 15 residues. CDR3 bases: TGTGCCAGTAGTACAGGGACAGGGGGACTCTACGAGCAGTACTTC. This encodes CASSTGTGGLYEQYF.

V is TRBV20-1 and J is TRBJ2-2, with D maybe TRBD2 (6 bases). The ends were cut back, 6 bases at V and 6 bases at J, with 14 bases in the middle. The CDR3 extends over 13 amino acids. Germline V CDR1 and CDR2: DFQATT, SNEGSKA (reference sequence). The CDR3 DNA follows: TGCAGTGCAACGGGGGTCGTTGCCGGGGAGCTGTTTTTT. Translation gives CSATGVVAGELFF.

This clonotype came up many times. This rearrangement joins TRBV28 to TRBJ1-2; TRBD1 matches at 11 bases. The CDR3 covers 17 residues. Germline V gene data show CDR1 as MDHEN and CDR2 as SYDVKM. V gave up 6 bases and J gave up 7 bases; unmatched junction bases: 16. The CDR3: CASRPNLRDRGRSGYTF. The CDR3 DNA reads as TGTGCCAGCAGACCTAACCTCCGGGACAGGGGGAGGAGTGGCTACACCTTC.

This clonotype was seen ten or more times. This chain uses TRBV10-3 with TRBJ2-1; tentative D call: TRBD2 (6 bases). V was shortened by 11 bases and J by 7 bases, with 12 bases between the two germline ends. The CDR3 runs 11 residues. CDR1 and CDR2 (germline): ENHRY, SYGVKD. In nucleotides, the CDR3 is TGTGCCGTTCACCGGGGGAATGAGCAGTTCTTC. Its protein is CAVHRGNEQFF.

This clonotype was recorded at least ten times. The chain joins TRBV12-3 or TRBV12-4 to TRBJ1-2; D remains ambiguous. This CDR3 has 14 residues. V dropped 5 bases and J dropped 8 bases, with 18 bases sitting between them. CDR3 residues: CASSLESRLFGYTF. In DNA, the CDR3 is TGTGCCAGCAGTCTGGAAAGTAGGCTTTTCGGCTACACCTTC.

This clonotype was observed at least ten times. The V gene is TRBV7-2, the J gene TRBJ2-1; D uncertain. Germline CDR1 is SGHTA and CDR2 is FQGNSA. V was shortened by 6 bases and J by 7 bases, with 10 bases between the two germline ends. CDR3 length: 12 amino acids. The CDR3 region is CASSHGENEQFF. CDR3 coding DNA: TGTGCCAGCAGTCACGGAGAAAATGAGCAGTTCTTC.

This clonotype came up many times. This CDR3 reads CASSFRRDIYGYTF. CDR3 nucleotide sequence: TGTGCCAGCAGTTTTCGCCGGGACATTTATGGCTACACCTTC. V usage is TRBV28 and J usage is TRBJ1-2, with D perhaps TRBD1 (6 bases). The length of the CDR3 is 14 residues. V was shortened by 3 bases and J by 5 bases, with 13 bases between the two germline ends. Germline CDR1 is MDHEN and CDR2 is SYDVKM.

This clonotype has at least ten counts. The V gene is TRBV5-6, the J gene TRBJ2-3; TRBD1 is a possible D gene (5 bases). The CDR3 loop spans 14 amino acids. In germline, CDR1 is SGHDT, CDR2 YYEEEE. V was trimmed by 2 bases and J by 3 bases, leaving 10 bases between them. The CDR3 DNA is TGTGCCAGCAGCTTACGACAGCCAACAGATACGCAGTATTTT. Translation gives CASSLRQPTDTQYF.